Detailed here is one T cell receptor beta chain. Its antigen has not been determined. No base quality values were provided; no much bigger clone lies one nucleotide off. This sample is drawn from a study of blood T cell repertoires in COVID-19 (dated by TCRdb to the early 2020s). In the study overall: Samples from collaborators originated in the United States, Italy and Spain and spanned both the acute and convalescent phases of COVID-19. The repertoires were made available in a free public database intended to serve as a resource for research on the immune response to SARS-CoV-2. The sample metadata nearly always contained a de-identified subject ID, COVID-19 status, age in years and sex. Deeply sampled blood TCRbeta repertoires from subjects exposed to, actively infected with, or recovered from COVID-19 were included in the dataset. Where available, HLA class I and class II types were obtained from metadata supplied by the sample provider rather than from assay-based typing. The material from the prospective study consisted of cDNA or gDNA derived from T cells, B-cell-depleted T cells, or PBMCs. The samples were drawn from two sources: the first 160 participants of the ongoing ImmuneRACE study, and fewer than 1,500 subjects contributed by 6 global collaborators. General study outcomes and caveats: The quantity of clinical and demographic metadata differed by source and by participant and was supplied without curation.

TCRbeta CDR3 regions were amplified from genomic DNA using the immunoSEQ Assay, a bias-controlled multiplex PCR. The published analysis was carried out like this. Within the assay, amplification of reference gene primers was used to estimate how many nucleated cells each sample contained. To quantify the absolute abundance of each unique TCRbeta CDR3 rearrangement, sequence reads were collapsed and filtered. For each sample, productive Simpson clonality was calculated as the square root of Simpson's diversity index across productive rearrangements. TCRdb retrieved this table from immuneACCESS and kept in-frame rearrangements only. Not all clones are present; in checked studies, unresolved V genes account for under half, and no reason is known for the remainder. V and J calls and clone size are as listed in that table; D and trimming were resolved from the DNA. The sample table lists under 200,000 clones, around four fifths of them with a count of one. The top ten clones comprise less than 4.5% of the sample.

Sequences LNHDA (CDR1) and SQIVND (CDR2) are obtained from the germline V gene (reference sequence). The CDR3 numbers 14 residues from cysteine through phenylalanine. The entry retains the CDR3 DNA only, 42 bases that are in frame from base 1. At the junction V is shortened by 4 bases and J by 5 bases, with 9 bases in between. Collaborating institutions collected whole blood in K2EDTA tubes following their own protocols. Collaborator samples were shipped for TCRbeta analysis as frozen whole blood, isolated PBMCs, or DNA extracted from either sample type. This TCR was sampled from a woman older than 75 with acute or convalescent COVID-19. This sequence uses TRBV19 and TRBJ1-6, with TRBD1 perhaps the D gene, on 6 matching bases. Input material: peripheral blood. This receptor carries the CDR3 CASSTGQNNSPLHF. The bases are TGTGCCAGTAGTACCGGACAGAATAATTCACCCCTCCACTTT.